Detailed here is one T cell receptor beta chain. The antigen is not known. This sample stems from a study of cytomegalovirus exposure and HLA in healthy donors. Whole-study results and caveats: Beyond CMV serostatus, there was no information to go on about immune exposure. Listed as cytomegalovirus-associated were 150 to 200 TCR beta chains.

PCR primers comprised 60 Vbeta and 13 Jbeta primers. Sequencing used immunoSEQ multiplex PCR; TCRdb keeps in-frame clones, though not all of them. The sample has about 160,000 clones, 84% seen once. V lost 4 bases to trimming and J lost 1 base, with 7 bases between them. Germline values: CDR1 MGHRA, CDR2 YSYEKL. This CDR3 is built from 13 residues. The sequence was obtained from a man aged 45 to 65 in good health and CMV-seropositive. The sequenced material came from PBMCs. The chain has TRBV4-1 and TRBJ1-1; D is unclear. The CDR3 region has the DNA TGCGCCAGCAGCCGCACAGAGAACACTGAAGCTTTCTTT. Its protein is CASSRTENTEAFF.